This entry concerns a single T cell receptor beta chain. This clone's antigen is unknown. Base-call qualities are not available, and no considerably larger clone is one nucleotide away. Per the germline V gene, MDHEN is the CDR1 and SYDVKM is the CDR2. The CDR3 numbers 15 residues from cysteine through phenylalanine. Left in the record is the CDR3 DNA by itself, 45 bases read in frame from the first base. V is pruned by 5 bases and J by 2 bases, leaving 7 bases of the junction without a gene match. These data come from a study of shared clonotypes between healthy human individuals (TCRdb year 2020). Concerning the study at large: Two women and a few men aged 18 to 49 years were included in the cohort. For each donor, CD4 naive and CD4 memory were each given three plates, CD8 naive was given two plates, and CD8 memory was given one plate. To increase sequencing depth and limit assay-specific biases, TCR repertoire library preparation and sequencing were carried out by different laboratories using diverse techniques. Blood TCR repertoires of a handful of healthy adults were deeply sequenced to estimate repertoire size and the extent of clonotype sharing between individuals. Between about 0.9 and 8.9 billion PBMCs per donor were obtained by leukapheresis.

TCR CDR3 regions were amplified from genomic DNA by multiplex PCR using the deep immunoSEQ assay. For each cell subset, the extracted genomic DNA was distributed evenly across all wells of several immunoSEQ 96-well plates, and each plate served as one replicate. For sorted subsets, about 220 ng of genomic DNA, equivalent to around 29,000 T cell genomes, went into each replicate PCR. Purified libraries were quantified with a Qubit 3.0 fluorometer, sized on a Bioanalyzer 2100, and re-quantified with the KAPA Library Quantification kit. Each immunoSEQ 96-well plate was sequenced on its own single-read 150-cycle Illumina NextSeq 550 flow cell. Per the original workflow: Because the immunoSEQ output held only junctional sequences and lacked quality scores, the filtering could not match the filtering applied to full-length reads. To assign V/J genes and CDR3, sequences were annotated against IMGT germline references using PyIR, a Python wrapper for IgBLAST v1.9. Any read was removed if the V/J assignment was weak (E-value above 1e-6), the CDR3 was missing, or the read contained stop codons, out-of-frame junctions, or ambiguous translated residues. A V3J clonotype was defined by an identical inferred V gene, J gene, and CDR3 amino acid sequence. To compute the percentage overlap between repertoires, the number of shared unique clonotypes was divided by the size of the smaller repertoire. Repertoire richness was assessed with RTK rarefaction, the Chao1 estimator, and Recon v2.1 estimates of unobserved clonotypes. For all TCRbeta clonotypes obtained by the gDNA method from a few donors, generation probabilities were computed with OLGA. This immuneACCESS table, as held by TCRdb, lists in-frame sequences with V and J called but not all clones. Of the missing ones, under half trace to an unresolved V gene in checked studies; the others have no known cause. V and J calls and clone size are as listed in that table; D and trimming were resolved from the DNA. The sample includes some 2 million clones, with roughly 94% observed a single time. The ten largest clones take up about 1.1% of the sample.

CD8 naive samples consisted of CD45RO-negative cells that were positively selected for CCR7, yielding a CD45RA+CCR7+ population without TemRA cells. The donors were healthy, HIV-negative adults who had no recently reported acute infections or vaccinations. Every donor was a Caucasian adult residing in Nashville, Tennessee, USA. Blood was collected by leukapheresis, and PBMCs were isolated by Ficoll-Histopaque density gradient centrifugation and then cryopreserved in liquid nitrogen vapor phase. Analytical flow cytometry was used to check the purity and quantity of every magnetically sorted T cell population. Genomic DNA was isolated from each sorted fraction and quantified by UV absorbance on a Nanodrop 2000c. General findings and caveats noted by the study authors: Sampling was restricted to blood, and TCR repertoires in tissue are likely to differ from TCR repertoires in blood. Rarefaction of sorted-subset datasets indicated incomplete sequencing despite the large sequencing depth. Pairwise subsampling indicated that sequencing depth was expected to affect the degree of clonotype sharing among donors. The genetic and exposure-history diversity represented was limited by the small number of donors. Larger estimated clonotype richness was generally found for naive subsets than for memory subsets. Higher generation probabilities were observed for clonotypes shared by all four sorted-subset donors than for non-shared clonotypes. About 5% of naive CD4, 3% to 4% of naive CD8, 2% to 2.5% of memory CD4, and about 0.4% of memory CD8 clonotypes were shared across several donors.

The sequence links TRBV28 to TRBJ2-7, and TRBD2 aligns with 9 junction nucleotides. Material: naive CD8+ T cells sorted from blood. The label giving this sample's cell subset or site can be read as: CD45RA+CCR7+. The source of this sequence is a man aged 18 to 30 in good health. This receptor carries the CDR3 CASSAYLAGTYEQYF. The DNA sequence reads TGTGCCAGCAGTGCATACCTAGCGGGAACCTACGAGCAGTACTTC.